The 21 T cell receptor beta chains reported below all come from one sample, sequenced in a study of PD-L1 blockade in urothelial cancer (dated by TCRdb to 2017 to 2019). Library method: the immunoSEQ multiplex PCR assay. TCRdb retrieved this table from immuneACCESS and kept in-frame rearrangements only. Not all clones are present; in checked studies, unresolved V genes account for under half, and no reason is known for the remainder. The sample profile shows around 82,000 clones; 80% to 85% of them were found once. In total, the top ten clones hold roughly 1.9% of the sample. This specimen's time point label, per the study, means: pretreatment peripheral blood. The specimen comprised PBMCs, sampled around atezolizumab (anti-PD-L1) treatment. The receptors were gathered from a man between 60 and 75 years old with urothelial cancer.

This clone showed up just a few times. The DNA for the CDR3 is TGTGCCAGCAGTCCGGAGACCCAGTACTTC. Its protein is CASSPETQYF. The chain employs TRBV2 and TRBJ2-5; D is unclear. The germline CDR1 and CDR2 sequences are SNHLY and FYNNEI. This CDR3 contains 10 residues. The ends were cut back, 5 bases at V and 5 bases at J, with 3 bases in the middle. The complete variable domain, with remaining parts taken from reference TRBV2 and TRBJ2-5, reads EPEVTQTPSHQVTQMGQEVILRCVPISNHLYFYWYRQILGQKVEFLVSFYNNEISEKSEIFDDQFSVERPDGSNFTLKIRSTKLEDSAMYFCASSPETQYFGPGTRLLVL.

This chain joins TRBV7-9 and TRBJ2-7; D perhaps matches TRBD2 (6 bases). Germline lookup yields CDR1 SEHNR and CDR2 FQNEAQ (reference sequence). The CDR3 is 13 amino acids. Trimming cost V 1 base and J 6 bases, with 10 bases left between them. CDR3 in amino acids: CASSLDAGSEQYF. Here the CDR3 DNA reads TGTGCCAGCAGCTTAGATGCGGGATCCGAGCAGTACTTC.

The chain couples TRBV28 to TRBJ2-5; D not resolved. V lost 6 bases to trimming and J lost 4 bases, with 12 bases between them. CDR3 length: 13 amino acids. Germline values: CDR1 MDHEN, CDR2 SYDVKM. CDR3 coding DNA: TGTGCCAGCAGGTCAGGATCCGCAGAGACCCAGTACTTC. Encoded protein: CASRSGSAETQYF.

The J gene is TRBJ2-1, the V gene TRBV21-1; the table's D call of TRBD2 was not tested on the DNA. TRBV21-1 is designated a pseudogene. The CDR3 has 16 amino acids. CDR3 in DNA: TGTGCCAGCAGCAAAGAGGGCGGGAGTTCCCGCAATGAGCAGTTCTTC. It specifies CASSKEGGSSRNEQFF.

This chain links TRBV5-1 with TRBJ2-5; 7 bases are a match to TRBD1. Germline V CDR1 and CDR2: SGHRS, YFSETQ. V gave up 4 bases and J gave up 0 bases; unmatched junction bases: 3. The CDR3 is 14 amino acids. The CDR3 spells CASSATGNQETQYF. The DNA for the CDR3 is TGCGCCAGCAGCGCGACAGGGAACCAAGAGACCCAGTACTTC.

This chain connects TRBV12-5 to TRBJ2-7; 7 positions match TRBD2. V was pared by 6 bases and J by 3 bases, with 8 bases of the junction left unmatched. The CDR3 has 14 residues. Germline loops: CDR1 LGHNT, CDR2 FRNRAP. The CDR3 DNA reads TGTGCTAGTGGCTTAAGCGGGATCGTCTACGAGCAGTACTTC. Its translation: CASGLSGIVYEQYF.

This sequence joins TRBV10-2 and TRBJ2-5; D uncertain. This CDR3 has 12 residues. Germline assignment: CDR1 WSHSY and CDR2 SAAADI. V lost 5 bases and J 1 base, leaving 5 bases between the germline ends. Written as DNA, the CDR3 is TGCGCCAGCAGTTTTATCCAAGAGACCCAGTACTTC. Translated: CASSFIQETQYF.

In its sample, this clone was seen a few times. V gene TRBV4-1 combines with J gene TRBJ1-2; TRBD1 aligns across 7 bases. The V gene's germline CDR1 is MGHRA and CDR2 YSYEKL. Germline trimming cut 2 bases from V and 7 bases from J; bases unmatched to any gene: 7. This CDR3 region has 14 residues. The CDR3 is CASSQTDRARGYTF. The CDR3 nucleotides are TGCGCCAGCAGCCAAACTGACAGGGCCCGTGGCTACACCTTC.

The chain uses TRBV18 and TRBJ2-7, with TRBD2 identical over 10 bases. J lost 6 bases, V lost 0 bases, and 11 bases had no gene match. The CDR3 covers 17 residues. From germline, CDR1 is KGHSH and CDR2 LQKENI. CDR3 in amino acids: CASSPPRLGTSGVEQYF. CDR3 nucleotide sequence: TGTGCCAGCTCACCACCTCGGCTGGGAACTAGCGGGGTCGAGCAGTACTTC.

The V call is TRBV6-6, the J call TRBJ2-1, with D perhaps matching TRBD1 (5 bases). V lost 4 bases and J lost 7, with 17 bases in between. The CDR3 has 15 residues. CDR1 is MNHNY and CDR2 is SVGAGI in the germline V gene (reference sequence). CDR3: CASSFGAAGGNEQFF. For the CDR3, the DNA is TGTGCCAGCAGTTTTGGGGCGGCCGGTGGAAATGAGCAGTTCTTC.

The rearrangement joins TRBV30 to TRBJ1-2; D not resolved. Deletions cut 1 base from V and 8 bases from J, with 17 bases between. This CDR3 is built from 14 residues. Germline-derived CDR1 and CDR2 are GTSNPN and SVGIG (reference sequence). The CDR3 protein is CAWSDLSLGDGYTF. The CDR3 coding sequence is TGTGCCTGGAGTGATTTGTCCCTTGGAGACGGCTACACCTTC.

The rearrangement uses TRBV5-7 and TRBJ2-7, with 8 nucleotides matching TRBD2. TRBV5-7 is filed as an ORF, its function uncertain. CDR3 length: 14 amino acids. After removal of 4 bases from V and 2 bases from J, the junction contained 5 bases not matched to a gene. CDR3 sequence: CASSPIGGAYEQYF. In DNA form, the CDR3 reads TGTGCCAGCAGCCCTATCGGGGGGGCCTACGAGCAGTACTTC.

This chain links TRBV5-1 with TRBJ2-2; weak D call: TRBD1 (6 bases). V was cut by 5 bases and J by 0 bases, with 8 bases left in between. Germline V gene sequence: CDR1 SGHRS, CDR2 YFSETQ. The CDR3 runs 14 residues. The CDR3 loop reads CASRQGTNTGELFF. CDR3 sequence (DNA): TGCGCCAGCAGGCAGGGGACGAACACCGGGGAGCTGTTTTTT.

About this clone itself: One end of the junction varies from germline; a read error may be responsible. The V gene is TRBV5-1, the J gene TRBJ1-3; D is uncertain. This CDR3 is built from 14 residues. Germline V lookup: CDR1 SGHRS, CDR2 YFSETQ. As DNA, the CDR3 is TGCGCCAGCAGCTTCGGGGAACCTGGGAACACCATATATTTT. This gives the protein CASSFGEPGNTIYF.

J is TRBJ1-4 and V is TRBV28; unclear D gene. CDR3 length: 13 residues. Germline V gene lookup returns CDR1 MDHEN and CDR2 SYDVKM. Between the trimmed V and J ends, which lost 2 bases and 7 bases, there was a span of 8 bases. The CDR3 DNA reads TGTGCCAGCAGTTTAGGCAGGCGTGAAAAACTGTTTTTT. Its translation: CASSLGRREKLFF.

There are a few counts of this clone. This chain links TRBV9 with TRBJ2-1, with TRBD2 matching 7 bases. The germline CDR1 and CDR2 sequences are SGDLS and YYNGEE. There are 14 residues in the CDR3. V lost 4 bases and J lost 6; bases outside the gene matches: 7. The CDR3 protein is CASSTGLLANEQFF. CDR3 coding DNA: TGTGCCAGCAGCACGGGACTACTAGCCAATGAGCAGTTCTTC.

The chain employs TRBV19 and TRBJ1-2; no clear D gene. Germline assignment: CDR1 LNHDA and CDR2 SQIVND (reference sequence). The V end lost 7 bases, the J end lost 0 bases, and 15 bases lay between the germline ends. The CDR3 contains 15 residues. CDR3 region: CASTRSREANYGYTF. The CDR3 region has the DNA TGTGCCAGTACTCGAAGCCGGGAGGCTAACTATGGCTACACCTTC. Variable domain in full (rest from reference TRBV19 and TRBJ1-2): DGGITQSPKYLFRKEGQNVTLSCEQNLNHDAMYWYRQDPGQGLRLIYYSQIVNDFQKGDIAEGYSVSREKKESFPLTVTSAQKNPTAFYLCASTRSREANYGYTFGSGTRLTVV.

The table lists this clone with a few counts. V is TRBV5-1 and J is TRBJ1-1, with a possible D match to TRBD1 (6 bases). V lost 3 bases to trimming and J lost 1 base, with 10 bases between them. Per the germline V gene, CDR1 is SGHRS and CDR2 is YFSETQ. The CDR3 sequence is 14 residues long. CDR3 sequence reads: CASSSQGQNTEAFF. The CDR3 DNA follows: TGCGCCAGCAGCTCCCAGGGGCAGAACACTGAAGCTTTCTTT.

J is TRBJ2-7 and V is TRBV19; 8 bases fit TRBD2. Trimming took 3 bases from V and 4 from J; bases not matched to a gene: 5. The CDR3 spans 14 residues. Germline values: CDR1 LNHDA, CDR2 SQIVND (reference sequence). The CDR3 DNA follows: TGTGCCAGTAGTATTAAAGCGGGAGAGTACGAGCAGTACTTC. Amino acids: CASSIKAGEYEQYF.

This chain joins TRBV2 and TRBJ2-2; 12 positions match TRBD2. The CDR3 sequence is 15 residues long. The J segment lost 6 bases and the V segment lost 6 bases, leaving 5 bases of the junction unmatched. Per the germline V gene, CDR1 is SNHLY and CDR2 is FYNNEI. CDR3 nucleotides: TGTGCCAGCAGCGAGACTAGCGGGGGATCCGGGGAGCTGTTTTTT. It specifies CASSETSGGSGELFF.

This chain connects TRBV5-4 to TRBJ1-2, with D maybe TRBD1 (5 bases). Germline assignment: CDR1 SGHNT and CDR2 YYREEE (reference sequence). Trimming removed 2 bases from V and 3 bases from J, with 11 bases in between. This CDR3 has 14 residues. The CDR3 coding sequence is TGTGCCAGCAGCTTTAACGGCAGGGACTATGGCTACACCTTC. This encodes CASSFNGRDYGYTF.